A single T cell receptor (beta chain) is shown here with its context. Its antigen is unknown. The split of CD4+ cells yielded CD45RA+ naive and CD45RA-negative memory subsets. This record belongs to a study of shared clonotypes between healthy human individuals. Sequencing used immunoSEQ multiplex PCR; TCRdb keeps in-frame clones, though not all of them. The sample yields about 1.5 million clones, about 98% seen once. General study results and limits: Naive subsets generally had larger estimated richness than memory subsets. Naive CD4 clonotype sharing across several donors was 5% to 6%. The study's rarefaction showed incomplete sorted-subset sequencing despite large depth.

Trimming removed 1 base from V and 4 bases from J, with 14 bases in between. The CDR3 loop spans 16 amino acids. Germline loops: CDR1 SGHAT, CDR2 FQNNGV. The chain has TRBV11-2 and TRBJ1-5; D is uncertain. The TCR was taken from a man aged 25 to 45 in good health. The sample taken for sequencing was naive CD4+ T cells sorted from blood. Subset reported: CD45RA+ positively selected. The CDR3 DNA reads TGTGCCAGCAGCTTAGTCCGAGTTAGTCGGAATCAGCCCCAGCATTTT. It is translated as CASSLVRVSRNQPQHF.